The T cell receptor (beta chain) described here comes from a study of blood T cells in healthy people across ages. Study conclusions and caveats: Changes in expanded clonotypes were possibly confounded, as the CMV status of donors was unknown.

The second PCR ran about 6 to 12 cycles with a sample-barcoded 5' primer and J-beta primers. TCRdb used MiXCR to reprocess the 5' RACE reads, holding one entry per CDR3 protein. The sample yields fewer than 900,000 distinct CDR3 sequences, about 40% seen once. Extractions gave at least 5 micrograms of total RNA per sample. Trimming stripped 6 bases from V and 0 bases from J, with 9 bases between. The CDR3 loop spans 15 amino acids. This clonotype was counted between two and nine times. What it recognizes is unknown. The gene calls are TRBV12-3 or TRBV12-4 and TRBJ2-6, with TRBD1 as a possible D gene (6 bases). The sample was blood. The receptor's source is a woman between 55 and 75 years old in good health. This CDR3 reads CASSFRGSGANVLTF. The CDR3 nucleotides are TGTGCCAGCAGCTTCAGGGGCTCTGGGGCCAACGTCCTGACTTTC.